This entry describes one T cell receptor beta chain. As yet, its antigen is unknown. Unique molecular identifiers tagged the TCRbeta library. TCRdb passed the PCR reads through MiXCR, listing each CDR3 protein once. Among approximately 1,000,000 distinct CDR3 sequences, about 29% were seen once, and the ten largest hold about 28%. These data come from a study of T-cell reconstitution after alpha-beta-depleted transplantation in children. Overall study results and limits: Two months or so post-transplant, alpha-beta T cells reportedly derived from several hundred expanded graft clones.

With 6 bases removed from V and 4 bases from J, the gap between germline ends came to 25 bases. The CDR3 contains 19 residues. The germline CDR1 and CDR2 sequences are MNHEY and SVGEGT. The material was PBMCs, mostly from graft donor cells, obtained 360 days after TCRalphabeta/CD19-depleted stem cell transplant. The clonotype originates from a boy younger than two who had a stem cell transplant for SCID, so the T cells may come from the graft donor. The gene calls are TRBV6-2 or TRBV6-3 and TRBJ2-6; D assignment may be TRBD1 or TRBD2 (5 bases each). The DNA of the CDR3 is TGTGCCAGCAGGGGGTCTTGGGACCCCCGGCGGAAAGGGGCCAACGTCCTGACTTTC. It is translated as CASRGSWDPRRKGANVLTF.